In this sample, the clone carrying this T cell receptor beta chain turned up many times. This specimen belongs to a study of molecular identifiers for immune sequencing clone quantification. MiXCR, run by TCRdb on the PCR reads, gives a single entry per CDR3 protein. The repertoire holds approximately 500,000 distinct CDR3 sequences, around a fifth seen once, with roughly 0.81% in the top ten. Naive CD8 T cells underwent sorting with the CD8+CD4-CCR7+CD45RA+ definition. With 8 bases clipped from V and 3 bases from J, the junction kept 4 bases outside the gene matches. Germline V gives CDR1 SGHVS, CDR2 FQNEAQ. The CDR3 has 13 residues.

Sequenced: naive CD8+ T cells from blood, with Jurkat cell RNA spiked in. Subset given: FACS-sorted CD8+CD4-CCR7+CD45RA+ naive T cells. The receptor comes from a human donor in good health. Some libraries in this study had Jurkat cell RNA spiked in. The chain has TRBV7-8 and TRBJ2-3, with TRBD2 matching 8 bases. The CDR3 loop is CASRSGETDTQYF. CDR3 sequence (DNA): TGTGCCAGCCGTAGCGGGGAAACAGATACGCAGTATTTT.